The sequence of this T cell receptor (beta chain) was determined in a study of control samples from healthy donors and cancer patients. V lost 6 bases, J lost 8 bases, and 17 bases stayed unmatched. The V gene's germline CDR1 is SQVTM and CDR2 ANQGSEA. CDR3 length: 15 amino acids. Assay: immunoSEQ multiplex PCR; the TCRdb copy retains only in-frame clones and omits some. The table lists around 100,000 clones, about nine tenths of them singletons. Sequencing used blood. The rearrangement uses TRBV29-1 and TRBJ1-2; 8 positions agree with TRBD1. The sequence derives from a woman under 30 in good health. The CDR3 DNA reads as TGCAGCGTCCAAAGGATGGTCAGGGGGCTGGGAGGCTACACCTTC. Translation: CSVQRMVRGLGGYTF.